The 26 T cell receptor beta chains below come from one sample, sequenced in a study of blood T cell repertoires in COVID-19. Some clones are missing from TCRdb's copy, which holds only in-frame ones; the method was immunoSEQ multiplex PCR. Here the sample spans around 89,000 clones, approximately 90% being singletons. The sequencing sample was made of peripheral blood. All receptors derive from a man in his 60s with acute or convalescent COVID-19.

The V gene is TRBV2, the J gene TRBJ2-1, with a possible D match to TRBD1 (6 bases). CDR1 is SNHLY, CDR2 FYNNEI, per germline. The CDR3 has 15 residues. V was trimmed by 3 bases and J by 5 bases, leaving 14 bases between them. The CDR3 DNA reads TGTGCCAGCAGTGATTATGGGGGCACCCACAATGAGCAGTTCTTC. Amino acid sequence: CASSDYGGTHNEQFF.

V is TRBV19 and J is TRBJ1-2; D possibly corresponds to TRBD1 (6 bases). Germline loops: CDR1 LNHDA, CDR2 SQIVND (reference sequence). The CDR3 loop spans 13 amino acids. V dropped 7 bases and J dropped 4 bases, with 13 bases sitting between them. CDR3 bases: TGTGCCAGTACAGGGGCAAATTTCTATGGCTACACCTTC. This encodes CASTGANFYGYTF.

CDR3 sequence reads: CASSHSPGQGNEQFF. CDR3 in DNA: TGCGCCAGCAGCCATTCGCCGGGACAGGGCAATGAGCAGTTCTTC. The rearrangement links TRBV5-1 to TRBJ2-1; TRBD1 matches 9 bases. The CDR3 totals 15 residues. The J segment lost 6 bases and the V segment lost 4 bases, leaving 8 bases of the junction unmatched. Germline-derived CDR1 and CDR2 are SGHRS and YFSETQ.

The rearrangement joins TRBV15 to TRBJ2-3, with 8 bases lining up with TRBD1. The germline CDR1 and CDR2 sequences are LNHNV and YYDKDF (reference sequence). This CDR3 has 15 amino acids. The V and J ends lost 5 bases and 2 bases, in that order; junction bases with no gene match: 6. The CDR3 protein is CATSLDRGPTDTQYF. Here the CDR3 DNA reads TGTGCCACCAGCCTCGACAGGGGCCCCACAGATACGCAGTATTTT. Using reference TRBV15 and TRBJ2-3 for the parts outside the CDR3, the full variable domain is DAMVIQNPRYQVTQFGKPVTLSCSQTLNHNVMYWYQQKSSQAPKLLFHYYDKDFNNEADTPDNFQSRRPNTSFCFLDIRSPGLGDTAMYLCATSLDRGPTDTQYFGPGTRLTVL.

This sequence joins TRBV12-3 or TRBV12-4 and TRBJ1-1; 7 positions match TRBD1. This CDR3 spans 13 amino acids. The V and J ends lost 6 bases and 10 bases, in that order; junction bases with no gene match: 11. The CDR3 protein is CASSPTNRGRAFF. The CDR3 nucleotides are TGTGCCAGCAGCCCCACAAACAGGGGTCGAGCTTTCTTT.

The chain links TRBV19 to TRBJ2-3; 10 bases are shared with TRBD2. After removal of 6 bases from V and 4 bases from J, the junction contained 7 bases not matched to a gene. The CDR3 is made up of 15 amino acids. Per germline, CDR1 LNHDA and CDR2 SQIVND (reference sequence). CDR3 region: CASSPTLAGADTQYF. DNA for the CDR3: TGTGCCAGTAGCCCCACTCTAGCGGGAGCAGATACGCAGTATTTT.

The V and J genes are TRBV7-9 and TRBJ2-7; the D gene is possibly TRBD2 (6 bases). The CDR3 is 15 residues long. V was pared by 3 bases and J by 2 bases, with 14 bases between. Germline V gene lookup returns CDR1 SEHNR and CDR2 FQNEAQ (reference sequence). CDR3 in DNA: TGTGCCAGCAGCTTGTCGTCCGCGGGACCCTACGAGCAGTACTTC. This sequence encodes CASSLSSAGPYEQYF.

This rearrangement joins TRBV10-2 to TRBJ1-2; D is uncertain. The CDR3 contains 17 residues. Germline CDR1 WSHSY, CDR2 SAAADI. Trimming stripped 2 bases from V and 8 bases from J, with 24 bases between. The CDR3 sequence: CASSEGSLVKGSGGYTF. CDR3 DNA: TGCGCCAGCAGTGAGGGCTCTTTGGTCAAGGGATCGGGGGGCTACACCTTC.

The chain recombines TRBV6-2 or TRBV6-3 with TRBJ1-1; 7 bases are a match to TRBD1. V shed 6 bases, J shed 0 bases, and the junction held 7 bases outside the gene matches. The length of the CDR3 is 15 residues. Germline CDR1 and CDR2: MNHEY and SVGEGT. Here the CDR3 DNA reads TGTGCCAGCAGCCCCGGGACAGACTTGAACACTGAAGCTTTCTTT. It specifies CASSPGTDLNTEAFF.

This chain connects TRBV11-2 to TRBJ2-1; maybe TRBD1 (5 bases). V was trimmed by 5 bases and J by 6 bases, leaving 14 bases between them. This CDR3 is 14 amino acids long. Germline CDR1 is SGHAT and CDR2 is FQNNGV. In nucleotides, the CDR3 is TGTGCCAGCAGCACCCAGGGCCCCCTCAATGAGCAGTTCTTC. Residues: CASSTQGPLNEQFF.

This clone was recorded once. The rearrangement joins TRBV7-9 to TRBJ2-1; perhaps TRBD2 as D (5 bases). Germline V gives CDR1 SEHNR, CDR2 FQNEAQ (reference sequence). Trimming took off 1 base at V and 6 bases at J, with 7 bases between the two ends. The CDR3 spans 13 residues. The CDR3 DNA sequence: TGTGCCAGCAGCTTAGGGCTAGCCAATGAGCAGTTCTTC. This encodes CASSLGLANEQFF.

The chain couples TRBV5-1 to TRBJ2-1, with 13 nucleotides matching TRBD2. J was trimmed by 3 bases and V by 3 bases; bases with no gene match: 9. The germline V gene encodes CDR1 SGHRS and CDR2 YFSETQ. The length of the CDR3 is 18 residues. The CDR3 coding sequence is TGCGCCAGCAGCTCCGGGACTAGCGGGGAGGCGGGCTACAATGAGCAGTTCTTC. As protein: CASSSGTSGEAGYNEQFF.

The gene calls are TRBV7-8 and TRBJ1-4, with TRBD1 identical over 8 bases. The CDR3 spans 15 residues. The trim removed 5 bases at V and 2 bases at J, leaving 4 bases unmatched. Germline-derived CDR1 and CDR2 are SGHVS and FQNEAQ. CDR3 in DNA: TGTGCCAGCAGCCGAGGGACAGGCACTAATGAAAAACTGTTTTTT. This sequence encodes CASSRGTGTNEKLFF.

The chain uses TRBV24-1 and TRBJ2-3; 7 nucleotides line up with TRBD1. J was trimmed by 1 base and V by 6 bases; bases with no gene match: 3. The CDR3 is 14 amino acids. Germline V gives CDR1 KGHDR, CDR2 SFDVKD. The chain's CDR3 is CATSSGQGTDTQYF. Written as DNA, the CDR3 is TGTGCCACCAGTTCCGGACAGGGCACAGATACGCAGTATTTT.

The CDR3 region has the DNA TGTGCCACCACTACAAGGAGATATGAAAAACTGTTTTTT. It codes for CATTTRRYEKLFF. This chain links TRBV21-1 with TRBJ1-4. TRBV21-1 constitutes a pseudogene. CDR3 length: 13 amino acids.

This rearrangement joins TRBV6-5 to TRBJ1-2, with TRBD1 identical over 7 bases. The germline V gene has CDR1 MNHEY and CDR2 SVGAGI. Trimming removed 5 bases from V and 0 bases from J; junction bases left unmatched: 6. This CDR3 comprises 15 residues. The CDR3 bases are TGTGCCAGCAGTAAGACCGGGACAGCTAACTATGGCTACACCTTC. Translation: CASSKTGTANYGYTF.

The CDR3 region has the DNA TGCAGTGCTATCCTAGAGACCCAGTACTTC. Translated, it gives CSAILETQYF. The chain employs TRBV20-1 and TRBJ2-5; D gene uncertain. V dropped 4 bases and J dropped 4 bases, with 4 bases sitting between them. CDR3 length equals 10 residues. Germline lookup yields CDR1 DFQATT and CDR2 SNEGSKA (reference sequence).

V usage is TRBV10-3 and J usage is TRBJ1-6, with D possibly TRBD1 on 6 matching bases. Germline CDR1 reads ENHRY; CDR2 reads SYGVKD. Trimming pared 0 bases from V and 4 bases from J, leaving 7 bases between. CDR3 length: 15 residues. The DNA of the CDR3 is TGTGCCATCAGTGAGTCGGGACAATATAATTCACCCCTCCACTTT. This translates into CAISESGQYNSPLHF.

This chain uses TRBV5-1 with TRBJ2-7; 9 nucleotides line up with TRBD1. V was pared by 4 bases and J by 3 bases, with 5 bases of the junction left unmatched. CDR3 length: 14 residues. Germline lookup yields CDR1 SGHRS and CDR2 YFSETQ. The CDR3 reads CASSLTGGNYEQYF. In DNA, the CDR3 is TGCGCCAGCAGCCTCACAGGGGGCAACTACGAGCAGTACTTC. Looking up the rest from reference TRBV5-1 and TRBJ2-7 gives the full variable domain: KAGVTQTPRYLIKTRGQQVTLSCSPISGHRSVSWYQQTPGQGLQFLFEYFSETQRNKGNFPGRFSGRQFSNSRSEMNVSTLELGDSALYLCASSLTGGNYEQYFGPGTRLTVT.

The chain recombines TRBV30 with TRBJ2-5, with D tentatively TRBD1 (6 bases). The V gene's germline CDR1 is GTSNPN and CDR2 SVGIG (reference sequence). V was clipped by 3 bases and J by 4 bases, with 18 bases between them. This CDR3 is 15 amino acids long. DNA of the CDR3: TGTGCCTGGAGAATCTTCCAGGGGCTGGGAGAGACCCAGTACTTC. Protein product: CAWRIFQGLGETQYF.

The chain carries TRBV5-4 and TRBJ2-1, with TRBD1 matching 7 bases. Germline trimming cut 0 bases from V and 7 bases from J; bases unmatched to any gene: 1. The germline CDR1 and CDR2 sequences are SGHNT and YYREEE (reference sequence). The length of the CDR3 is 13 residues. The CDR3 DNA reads TGTGCCAGCAGCTTGGAGGGGGCAAATGAGCAGTTCTTC. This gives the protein CASSLEGANEQFF.

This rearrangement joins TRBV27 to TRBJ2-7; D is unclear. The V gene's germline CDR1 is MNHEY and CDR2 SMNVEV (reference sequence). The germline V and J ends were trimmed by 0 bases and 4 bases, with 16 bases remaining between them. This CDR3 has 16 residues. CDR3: CASSLSGSPPIYEQYF. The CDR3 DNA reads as TGTGCCAGCAGTTTATCGGGTAGCCCACCCATTTACGAGCAGTACTTC.

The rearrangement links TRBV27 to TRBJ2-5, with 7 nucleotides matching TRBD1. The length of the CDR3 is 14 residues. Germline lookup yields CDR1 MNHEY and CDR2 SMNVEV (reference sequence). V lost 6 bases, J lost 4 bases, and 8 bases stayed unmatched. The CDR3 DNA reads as TGTGCCAGCAGCTGGGGACAGAAGGCAGAGACCCAGTACTTC. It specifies CASSWGQKAETQYF.

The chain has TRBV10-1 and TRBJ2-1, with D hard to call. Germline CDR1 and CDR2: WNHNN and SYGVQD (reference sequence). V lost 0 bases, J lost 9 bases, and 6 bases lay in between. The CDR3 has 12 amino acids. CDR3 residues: CASSESRGEQFF. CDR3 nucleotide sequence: TGCGCCAGCAGTGAGTCCCGAGGTGAGCAGTTCTTC.

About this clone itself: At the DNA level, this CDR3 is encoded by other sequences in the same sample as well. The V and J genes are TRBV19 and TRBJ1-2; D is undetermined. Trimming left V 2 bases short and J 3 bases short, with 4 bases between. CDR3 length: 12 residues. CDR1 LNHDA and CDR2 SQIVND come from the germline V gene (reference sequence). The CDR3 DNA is TGTGCCAGTAGTATAACGGACTATGGCTACACCTTC. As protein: CASSITDYGYTF.

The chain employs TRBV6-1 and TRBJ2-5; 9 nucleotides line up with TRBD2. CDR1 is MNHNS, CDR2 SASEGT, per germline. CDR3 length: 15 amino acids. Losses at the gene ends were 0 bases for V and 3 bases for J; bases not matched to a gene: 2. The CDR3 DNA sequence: TGTGCCAGCAGTGAAGCCGCTAGCGGGAAAGAGACCCAGTACTTC. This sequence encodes CASSEAASGKETQYF.